This is a list of T cell receptor beta chains from one sample in a study of CD8+CD57+ T cells in acquired aplastic anemia. TCRdb called the reads again in MiXCR, with one record for every CDR3 protein. This repertoire shows some 200,000 distinct CDR3 sequences, approximately 48% found once; its top ten account for 1.8%. Sequencing was done on a sample of sorted CD4+, CD8+, or CD8+CD57+ T cells (not recorded which) from PBMCs. The receptors were sampled from a human donor with aplastic anemia. Both conserved end residues are part of each CDR3. D genes are given only for firm matches. Expanded clones are given a class, and other clones once, few, many or no size at all.

j_call | v_call | clone_size | d_call | cdr3_nt | cdr3_aa
TRBJ2-1 | TRBV7-8 | many | - | TGTGCCAGCAGCTTAGCGCGGTTCAATGAGCAGTTCTTC | CASSLARFNEQFF
TRBJ1-4 | TRBV5-8 | many | TRBD1 | TGTGCCAGCAGCTCGACAGGGGGCGCGGGTGAAAAACTGTTTTTT | CASSSTGGAGEKLFF
TRBJ2-7 | TRBV6-1 | - | TRBD2 | TGTGCCAGCAGCCTGGGACTAGTTGTCTACGAGCAGTACTTC | CASSLGLVVYEQYF
TRBJ2-3 | TRBV20-1 | - | - | TGCAGTGCTAGAGATCTGCGGAGTAGCACAGATACGCAGTATTTT | CSARDLRSSTDTQYF
TRBJ2-1 | TRBV5-1 | many | TRBD2 | TGCGCCAGCAGCTTGGCGAAGGGGAGCGGGAGGAATGAGCAGTTCTTC | CASSLAKGSGRNEQFF
TRBJ2-5 | TRBV25-1 | - | - | TGTGCCAGCAGTGCTAGACCGGGGGCGGGGACCCAGTACTTC | CASSARPGAGTQYF
TRBJ2-1 | TRBV29-1 | - | TRBD2 | TGCAGCACCTTAAGCGGGGGCAACAATGAGCAGTTCTTC | CSTLSGGNNEQFF
TRBJ1-1 | TRBV10-3 | many | - | TGTGCCATCAGTGAGTCTGTGGGGGGGAACACTGAAGCTTTCTTT | CAISESVGGNTEAFF
TRBJ1-4 | TRBV3-1 | many | - | TGTGCCAGCAGCCTGAGAGATGAAAAACTGTTTTTT | CASSLRDEKLFF
TRBJ1-2 | TRBV6-1 | many | TRBD1 | TGTGCCGCTTCAGGGGGCGCGAGTGGCTACACCTTC | CAASGGASGYTF
TRBJ2-3 | TRBV19 | - | TRBD1 | TGTGCCAGTAGAAAGGGGGCGACAGATACGCAGTATTTT | CASRKGATDTQYF
TRBJ1-1 | TRBV19 | many | - | TGTGCCAGTAGTATCGTGATGGACGGAGAAGCTTTCTTT | CASSIVMDGEAFF
TRBJ1-2 | TRBV7-9 | many | - | TGTGCCAGCAGCTTAGAGCAAGGACAGCTCAATGGCTACACCTTC | CASSLEQGQLNGYTF
TRBJ2-5 | TRBV20-1 | - | TRBD2 | TGCAGTGCTAGGGGACTAGCCCGTCCGAGAGGGGAGACCCAGTACTTC | CSARGLARPRGETQYF
TRBJ2-5 | TRBV5-4 | many | - | TGTGCCAGCAGCTTGACGGGAGAATGGCAAGAGACCCAGTACTTC | CASSLTGEWQETQYF
TRBJ1-1 | TRBV12-3/TRBV12-4 | - | - | TGTGCCAGCAGTTTTAGGGCTGAAGCTTTCTTT | CASSFRAEAFF
TRBJ2-7 | TRBV7-8 | - | - | TGTGCCAGCAGCTTACGAAGGACAGATCTCCTTCGTGATTTCTACTTC | CASSLRRTDLLRDFYF
TRBJ2-7 | TRBV7-8 | few | - | TGTGCCAGCAGCTCTATCGGCGAGCAGTACTTC | CASSSIGEQYF
TRBJ2-1 | TRBV7-9 | - | - | TGTGCCAGCAGCTTGAGGGTGGATGAGCAGTTCTTC | CASSLRVDEQFF
TRBJ1-1 | TRBV2 | - | - | TGTGCCAGCACTGGGGCTACTGAAGCTTTCTTT | CASTGATEAFF
TRBJ1-3 | TRBV6-1 | - | - | TGTGCCAGCAGGGCCGACAAGCTCGCTGTAAACACCATATATTTT | CASRADKLAVNTIYF
TRBJ2-1 | TRBV29-1 | - | - | TGCAGCGTTGATCCGGAGCTTTACAATGAGCAGTTCTTC | CSVDPELYNEQFF
TRBJ2-6 | TRBV19 | - | - | TGTGCCAGTAGACCTCAGGGGTTCCGGGCCAACGTCCTGACTTTC | CASRPQGFRANVLTF
TRBJ2-1 | TRBV25-1 | - | - | TGTGCCAGTAGTACCCGCGCCTACAATGAGCAGTTCTTC | CASSTRAYNEQFF
TRBJ2-3 | TRBV25-1 | - | TRBD2 | TGTGCCAGCAGTGATGGGACTAGCGGGAGCAACGTAGATACGCAGTATTTT | CASSDGTSGSNVDTQYF
TRBJ1-2 | TRBV12-3/TRBV12-4 | many | - | TGTGCCAGCAGCGCACACTCAGGAATCGATGGCTACACCTTC | CASSAHSGIDGYTF
TRBJ1-5 | TRBV13 | few | - | TGTGCCAGCAGCACGACAGATTCCCACAATCAGCCCCAGCATTTT | CASSTTDSHNQPQHF